The following is a T cell receptor (beta chain) sequence with its context. The data were taken from a study of T cell changes during pregnancy in multiple sclerosis. Using immunoSEQ multiplex PCR, the repertoire was profiled, and TCRdb retains in-frame clones only, with some absent. Altogether tens of thousands of clones are present, 75% to 95% being singletons, with the ten largest covering more than 0.45%. The CDR3 is made up of 16 amino acids. Deletions cut 0 bases from V and 7 bases from J, with 16 bases between. The V gene's germline CDR1 is SGDLS and CDR2 YYNGEE. This receptor was obtained from a female donor with multiple sclerosis, enrolled in a pregnancy study. The J gene is TRBJ2-2, the V gene TRBV9, with D perhaps TRBD2 (6 bases). Material: CD4+ T cells from peripheral blood mononuclear cells, obtained in the second trimester of pregnancy. CDR3 DNA: TGTGCCAGCAGCGTAGCGTCGACTAGACTGAACGGGGAGCTGTTTTTT. It translates to CASSVASTRLNGELFF.